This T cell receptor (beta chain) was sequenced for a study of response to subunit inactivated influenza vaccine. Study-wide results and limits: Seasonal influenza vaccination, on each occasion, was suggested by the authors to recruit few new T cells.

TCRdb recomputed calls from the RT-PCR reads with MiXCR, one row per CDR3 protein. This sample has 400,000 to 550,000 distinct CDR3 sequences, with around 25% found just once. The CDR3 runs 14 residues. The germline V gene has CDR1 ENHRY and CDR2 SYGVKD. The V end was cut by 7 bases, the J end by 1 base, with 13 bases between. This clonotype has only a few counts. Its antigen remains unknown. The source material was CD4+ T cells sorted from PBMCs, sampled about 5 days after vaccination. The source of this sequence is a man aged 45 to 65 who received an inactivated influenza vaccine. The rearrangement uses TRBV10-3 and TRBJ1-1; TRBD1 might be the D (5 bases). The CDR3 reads CAIKSDTTNTEAFF. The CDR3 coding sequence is TGTGCCATCAAGTCGGACACGACGAACACTGAAGCTTTCTTT.